This passage covers 5 T cell receptor beta chains from one sample sequenced in a study of breast tumors, draining lymph nodes, adjacent tissues. MiXCR was run by TCRdb on the multiplex PCR reads, yielding one entry per CDR3 protein. The profile shows 14,000 to 15,000 distinct CDR3 sequences, around 47% of them singletons. The sequenced material came from tumor-adjacent breast tissue. The receptors derive from a female donor with breast cancer. Some clones in this sample may be carry-over from other donors' samples.

Within the sample, this clonotype is medium-sized. The rearrangement joins TRBV14 to TRBJ1-3, with D perhaps matching TRBD1 (5 bases). Trimming removed 4 bases from V and 0 bases from J, with 10 bases in between. Per the germline V gene, CDR1 is SGHDN and CDR2 is FVKESK. CDR3 length equals 15 residues. The CDR3 coding sequence is TGTGCCAGCAGCCTCAGGGCCCGCTCTGGAAACACCATATATTTT. It codes for CASSLRARSGNTIYF.

Many counts were recorded for this clonotype. This sequence joins TRBV7-2 and TRBJ1-2; a possible D gene is TRBD1 (6 bases). The CDR3 length is 15 residues. Trimming left V 0 bases short and J 5 bases short, with 13 bases between. Germline CDR1 and CDR2: SGHTA and FQGNSA. DNA for the CDR3: TGTGCCAGCAGCTTAGCAAAGGGGGGCCATTATGGCTACACCTTC. Protein sequence: CASSLAKGGHYGYTF.

This clonotype was seen more than once but under ten times. The J gene is TRBJ2-7, the V gene TRBV15; TRBD1 matches at 12 bases. The CDR3 totals 15 residues. Per germline, CDR1 LNHNV and CDR2 YYDKDF (reference sequence). Germline trimming cut 3 bases from V and 7 bases from J; bases unmatched to any gene: 7. This CDR3 reads CATSSGGQGAREQYF. DNA of the CDR3: TGTGCCACCAGCAGCGGGGGACAGGGGGCGCGGGAGCAGTACTTC. Variable domain in full (rest from reference TRBV15 and TRBJ2-7): DAMVIQNPRYQVTQFGKPVTLSCSQTLNHNVMYWYQQKSSQAPKLLFHYYDKDFNNEADTPDNFQSRRPNTSFCFLDIRSPGLGDTAMYLCATSSGGQGAREQYFGPGTRLTVT.

The J gene is TRBJ1-6, the V gene TRBV5-1, with 8 bases identical to TRBD1. The CDR3 runs 16 residues. V lost 0 bases, J lost 1 base, and 0 bases stayed unmatched. Germline V gives CDR1 SGHRS, CDR2 YFSETQ. The CDR3 loop is CASSLGQGSYNSPLHF. The CDR3 DNA is TGCGCCAGCAGCTTGGGACAGGGGTCCTATAATTCACCCCTCCACTTT.

This clonotype qualifies as medium-sized. The chain is built from TRBV7-9 and TRBJ1-2, with 7 positions matching TRBD1. The CDR3 contains 14 residues. CDR1 and CDR2 from the germline V gene are SEHNR and FQNEAQ (reference sequence). Trimming took 2 bases from V and 8 from J; bases not matched to a gene: 8. The CDR3 region is CASSLRTGLVGYTF. The CDR3 region has the DNA TGTGCCAGCAGCTTACGGACAGGACTCGTAGGCTACACCTTC.